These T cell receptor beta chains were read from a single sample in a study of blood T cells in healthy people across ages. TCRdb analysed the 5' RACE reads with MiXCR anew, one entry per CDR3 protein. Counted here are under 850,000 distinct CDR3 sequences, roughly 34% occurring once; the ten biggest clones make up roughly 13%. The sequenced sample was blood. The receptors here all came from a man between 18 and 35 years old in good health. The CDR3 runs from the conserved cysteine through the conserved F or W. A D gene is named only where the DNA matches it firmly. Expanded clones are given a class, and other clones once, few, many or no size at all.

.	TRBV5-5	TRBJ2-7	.	CASSRAGISSYNEQYF	TGTGCCAGCAGCCGAGCAGGGATAAGCTCCTACAATGAGCAGTACTTC
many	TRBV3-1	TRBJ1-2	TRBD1	CASSRGRGQARVGGYTF	TGTGCCAGCAGCCGCGGTAGGGGACAGGCTCGGGTCGGTGGCTACACCTTC
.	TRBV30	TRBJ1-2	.	CAWGGNNYGYTF	TGTGCCTGGGGTGGGAACAACTATGGCTACACCTTC
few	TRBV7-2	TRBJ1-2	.	CASSFRPGEGYTF	TGTGCCAGCAGCTTTCGCCCGGGGGAAGGCTACACCTTC
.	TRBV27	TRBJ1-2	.	CASSPRAPANYGYTF	TGTGCCAGCAGTCCCCGGGCTCCAGCTAACTATGGCTACACCTTC
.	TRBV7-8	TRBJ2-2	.	CASSLRGFGELFF	TGTGCCAGCAGCTTACGAGGCTTCGGGGAGCTGTTTTTT
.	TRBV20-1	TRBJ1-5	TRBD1	CSARDTGGRNQPQHF	TGCAGTGCTAGAGATACAGGGGGACGCAATCAGCCCCAGCATTTT
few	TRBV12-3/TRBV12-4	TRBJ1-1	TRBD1	CASRFRDRPNTEAFF	TGTGCCAGCAGATTCCGGGACAGACCAAACACTGAAGCTTTCTTT
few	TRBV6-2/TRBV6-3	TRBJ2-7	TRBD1	CASSYSTLLDRGLPYEQYF	TGTGCCAGCAGTTACTCGACCCTCCTTGACAGGGGGCTACCCTACGAGCAGTACTTC
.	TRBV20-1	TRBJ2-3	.	CSARPFLAISTDTQYF	TGCAGTGCTAGGCCCTTCCTAGCGATAAGCACAGATACGCAGTATTTT